This TCR beta chain was sequenced for a study of T cells after yellow fever vaccination. Study details: Preparation of fractions with low cell numbers was performed using SMART-Seq v4 Ultra Low Input.

In germline, CDR1 is SGHTA, CDR2 FQGNSA. The germline V and J ends were trimmed by 1 base and 7 bases, with 5 bases remaining between them. This CDR3 has 12 amino acids. In TCRdb, the 5' RACE reads were re-called with MiXCR into one record per CDR3 protein. The sample consists of 250,000 to 300,000 distinct CDR3 sequences, around 4.9% of them appearing once. The gene calls are TRBV7-2 and TRBJ2-4; no clear D gene. Sequences were derived from CD4+ T cells sorted from PBMCs, sampled on the day of the yellow fever booster vaccination. The origin of this receptor is a man between 18 and 29 years old who received the YFV17D yellow fever vaccine. Here the CDR3 DNA reads TGTGCCAGCAGCTTAGAGTGGAACATTCAGTACTTC. Encoded protein: CASSLEWNIQYF.